The clone carrying this T cell receptor (beta chain) was detected a few times. Antigen: not known. Coculturing at 37°C lasted under 7 days for the mixed lymphocyte reaction cells. Per individual sample, 95,000 to 100,000 TCR templates were assayed. Produced via immunoSEQ multiplex PCR; TCRdb's table is partial and in-frame only. The sample yields about 4,500 clones, about 47% seen once. This sample is drawn from a study of siplizumab effects on memory and regulatory T cells. Study-level information: Mixed lymphocyte reactions were paired, with siplizumab at roughly 1 ug/mL or without drug.

Study findings and constraints: Naive T cells were seen as more diverse than memory cells and as major alloresponse contributors.

This TCR derives from a human donor in good health; the cells came from an allogeneic mixed lymphocyte reaction. Some clones in this sample may be carry-over from other donors' samples. Sequencing input: CFSE-low (dividing) CD4+ T cells sorted from an allogeneic mixed lymphocyte reaction.

DNA of the CDR3: TGTGCCAGTAGTAACAGGATTTCCGAAGCTTTCTTT. This codes for CASSNRISEAFF. The V call is TRBV19, the J call TRBJ1-1; D may be TRBD1 (5 bases). V was pared by 4 bases and J by 8 bases, with 11 bases between. The CDR3 consists of 12 residues. The germline V gene has CDR1 LNHDA and CDR2 SQIVND (reference sequence).